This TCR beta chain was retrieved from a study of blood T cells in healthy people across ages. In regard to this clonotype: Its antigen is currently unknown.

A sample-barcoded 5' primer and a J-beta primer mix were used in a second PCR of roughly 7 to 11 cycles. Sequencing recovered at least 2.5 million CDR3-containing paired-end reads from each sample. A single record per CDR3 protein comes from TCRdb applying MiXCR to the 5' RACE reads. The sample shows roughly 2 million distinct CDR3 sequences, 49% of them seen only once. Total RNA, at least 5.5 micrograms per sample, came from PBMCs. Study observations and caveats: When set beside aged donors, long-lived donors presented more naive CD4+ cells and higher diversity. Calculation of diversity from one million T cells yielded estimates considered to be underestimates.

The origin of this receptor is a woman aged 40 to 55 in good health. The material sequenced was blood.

CDR3 in DNA: TGTGCCAGCAGCAGAGACCTTCAGGGGTCTAATGAAAAACTGTTTTTT. Translating gives CASSRDLQGSNEKLFF. This sequence joins TRBV6-5 and TRBJ1-4, with D tentatively TRBD1 (6 bases). With 6 bases removed from V and 3 bases from J, the gap between germline ends came to 17 bases. This CDR3 region has 16 residues. CDR1 is MNHEY, CDR2 SVGAGI, per germline.